Listed below are T cell receptor beta chains from one sample, sequenced in a study of neurological immune-mediated disorders. TCRdb independently ran MiXCR on the 5' RACE reads; one entry per CDR3 protein. The profile shows about 41,000 distinct CDR3 sequences, 14% of them singletons. The sample comprised CD4+ T cells from blood. These TCRs come from an older woman with HTLV-1-associated myelopathy (HAM/TSP). The CDR3 runs from the conserved cysteine through the conserved F or W. D genes are given only for firm matches. Only some rows state a clone size, as once, few, many or a class for expanded clones.

J gene: TRBJ2-3
D gene: TRBD2
clone size: once
V gene: TRBV30
CDR3 DNA: TGTGCCTGGAGTGTACCAGCGGGGGGGCCAGATACGCAGTATTTT
CDR3 protein: CAWSVPAGGPDTQYF

J gene: TRBJ2-7
D gene: TRBD1
clone size: once
V gene: TRBV27
CDR3 DNA: TGTGCCAACAGGCGCGAGACAGGGATTTTCCACGAGCAGTACTTC
CDR3 protein: CANRRETGIFHEQYF

J gene: TRBJ1-2
D gene: -
clone size: -
V gene: TRBV19
CDR3 DNA: TGTGCCAGCAGAGATAACTATGGCTACACCTTC
CDR3 protein: CASRDNYGYTF

J gene: TRBJ2-5
D gene: -
clone size: many
V gene: TRBV10-3
CDR3 DNA: TGTGCCATTCGGGGGAGCGATGAGACCCAGTACTTC
CDR3 protein: CAIRGSDETQYF

J gene: TRBJ2-3
D gene: -
clone size: many
V gene: TRBV5-1
CDR3 DNA: TGCGCCAGCAGACAGGACCCCTCGAGCACAGATACGCAGTATTTT
CDR3 protein: CASRQDPSSTDTQYF

J gene: TRBJ2-1
D gene: TRBD1
clone size: -
V gene: TRBV29-1
CDR3 DNA: TGCAGCGGGCTGGGGACAGGGTTGCAGATCTTC
CDR3 protein: CSGLGTGLQIF

J gene: TRBJ1-1
D gene: -
clone size: -
V gene: TRBV5-1
CDR3 DNA: TGCGCCAGCAGCTTGGCGCCGGGGCCCATGAACACTGAAGCTTTCTTT
CDR3 protein: CASSLAPGPMNTEAFF

J gene: TRBJ2-7
D gene: -
clone size: many
V gene: TRBV20-1
CDR3 DNA: TGCAGTGCTAGAGGCCCCCTCGACGGGGACGAGCAGTACTTC
CDR3 protein: CSARGPLDGDEQYF

J gene: TRBJ1-3
D gene: -
clone size: few
V gene: TRBV6-1
CDR3 DNA: TGTGCCAGCAGTTCCCGGACAGCAACCCCCTCTGGAAACACCATATATTTT
CDR3 protein: CASSSRTATPSGNTIYF

J gene: TRBJ1-2
D gene: TRBD1
clone size: many
V gene: TRBV20-1
CDR3 DNA: TGCAGCCCGGACAGGGACTATGGCTACACCTTC
CDR3 protein: CSPDRDYGYTF

J gene: TRBJ1-1
D gene: TRBD1
clone size: many
V gene: TRBV5-1
CDR3 DNA: TGCGCCAGCAGCTTGCTTCACCAGGGGGCTGGTAGCACTGAAGCTTTCTTT
CDR3 protein: CASSLLHQGAGSTEAFF

J gene: TRBJ2-7
D gene: -
clone size: once
V gene: TRBV28
CDR3 DNA: TGTGCCAGCAGTTTGCTGGGGCCGATCTCCTACGAGCAGTACTTC
CDR3 protein: CASSLLGPISYEQYF

J gene: TRBJ1-1
D gene: -
clone size: many
V gene: TRBV6-1
CDR3 DNA: TGTGCCAGCACCAGAAACAGAGTTGAAGCTTTCTTT
CDR3 protein: CASTRNRVEAFF

J gene: TRBJ2-7
D gene: -
clone size: many
V gene: TRBV5-1
CDR3 DNA: TGCGCCAGCGCGAGTGGGGACCGGAACGAGCAGTACTTC
CDR3 protein: CASASGDRNEQYF

J gene: TRBJ1-1
D gene: -
clone size: many
V gene: TRBV15
CDR3 DNA: TGTGCCACCGGACAACCGAACACTGAAGCTTTCTTT
CDR3 protein: CATGQPNTEAFF

J gene: TRBJ2-2
D gene: -
clone size: many
V gene: TRBV20-1
CDR3 DNA: TGCAGCGCTGCCCGGGACACCTACACCGGGGAGCTGTTTTTT
CDR3 protein: CSAARDTYTGELFF

J gene: TRBJ1-3
D gene: -
clone size: -
V gene: TRBV20-1
CDR3 DNA: TGCAGCGGGAGCTCTGGAAACACCATATATTTT
CDR3 protein: CSGSSGNTIYF

J gene: TRBJ1-4
D gene: -
clone size: many
V gene: TRBV6-5
CDR3 DNA: TGTGCCAGCTCCTCGACGGCAGGCAGCACTAATGAAAAACTGTTTTTT
CDR3 protein: CASSSTAGSTNEKLFF

J gene: TRBJ1-1
D gene: -
clone size: many
V gene: TRBV7-9
CDR3 DNA: TGTGCCAGCAGCCCGGGACACGGATATGAGACTGAAGCTTTCTTT
CDR3 protein: CASSPGHGYETEAFF

J gene: TRBJ1-1
D gene: -
clone size: -
V gene: TRBV5-1
CDR3 DNA: TGCGCCAGCAGCTTACTTCAGGGTGACACTGAAGCTTTCTTT
CDR3 protein: CASSLLQGDTEAFF

J gene: TRBJ2-6
D gene: -
clone size: many
V gene: TRBV20-1
CDR3 DNA: TGCAGTGCTAACCCGGGGAGCTCTGGGGCCAACGTCCTGACTTTC
CDR3 protein: CSANPGSSGANVLTF

J gene: TRBJ2-1
D gene: -
clone size: many
V gene: TRBV11-2
CDR3 DNA: TGTGCCAGCAGCTTAGATCTCGGTGATGAGCAGTTCTTC
CDR3 protein: CASSLDLGDEQFF

J gene: TRBJ2-3
D gene: -
clone size: few
V gene: TRBV20-1
CDR3 DNA: TGCAGTGCTTCTTCAAACTATTGGGGGAACACAGATACGCAGTATTTT
CDR3 protein: CSASSNYWGNTDTQYF

J gene: TRBJ2-7
D gene: TRBD1
clone size: many
V gene: TRBV11-3
CDR3 DNA: TGTGCCATCGACAGGGGTGGACCTTTCGTTTACGAGCAGTACTTC
CDR3 protein: CAIDRGGPFVYEQYF

J gene: TRBJ1-3
D gene: -
clone size: -
V gene: TRBV20-1
CDR3 DNA: TGCAGTGACAGCGTACCAGGTTTAGAGGGAAACATCATATATTTT
CDR3 protein: CSDSVPGLEGNIIYF

J gene: TRBJ1-6
D gene: TRBD1
clone size: many
V gene: TRBV5-6
CDR3 DNA: TGTGCCAGCAGCTTGTACCAATCAGGGGGTTATAATTCACCCCTCCACTTT
CDR3 protein: CASSLYQSGGYNSPLHF

J gene: TRBJ1-6
D gene: -
clone size: many
V gene: TRBV30
CDR3 DNA: TGTGCCTGGAGTGTAGGTATTCAGTATTCACCCCTCCACTTT
CDR3 protein: CAWSVGIQYSPLHF

J gene: TRBJ2-7
D gene: -
clone size: many
V gene: TRBV21-1
CDR3 DNA: TGTGCCAGCAGCAATGCGGGTTCCTACGAGCAGTACTTC
CDR3 protein: CASSNAGSYEQYF

J gene: TRBJ2-1
D gene: TRBD1
clone size: many
V gene: TRBV6-5
CDR3 DNA: TGTGCCAGCACCGCTCGGGGCAGGGGGCCCCCGAGCTCCTACAATGAGCAGTTCTTC
CDR3 protein: CASTARGRGPPSSYNEQFF

J gene: TRBJ2-2
D gene: TRBD1
clone size: medium-sized
V gene: TRBV29-1
CDR3 DNA: TGCAGCGCAAAACTTCCGGGACAGGGGTCCGGGGAGCTGTTTTTT
CDR3 protein: CSAKLPGQGSGELFF

J gene: TRBJ1-1
D gene: -
clone size: many
V gene: TRBV5-1
CDR3 DNA: TGCGCCAGCAGCTTGGTAGGGGAGAACACTGAAGCTTTCTTT
CDR3 protein: CASSLVGENTEAFF

J gene: TRBJ2-1
D gene: -
clone size: many
V gene: TRBV7-8
CDR3 DNA: TGTGCCAGCAGCTTAGAATGGGGCGGGGAGGTCCACAATGAGCAGTTCTTC
CDR3 protein: CASSLEWGGEVHNEQFF

J gene: TRBJ2-4
D gene: -
clone size: many
V gene: TRBV5-1
CDR3 DNA: TGCGCCAGCAGCCACGGACTGTTAGCCAAAAACATTCAGTACTTC
CDR3 protein: CASSHGLLAKNIQYF

J gene: TRBJ1-2
D gene: TRBD1
clone size: many
V gene: TRBV6-5
CDR3 DNA: TGTGCCAGCAGTAACCTTAACAGGGGGCATGGCTACACCTTC
CDR3 protein: CASSNLNRGHGYTF

J gene: TRBJ1-2
D gene: -
clone size: many
V gene: TRBV20-1
CDR3 DNA: TGCAGTGCTAGAGCCCCACAGATGAACTATGGCTACACCTTC
CDR3 protein: CSARAPQMNYGYTF

J gene: TRBJ1-4
D gene: -
clone size: many
V gene: TRBV5-1
CDR3 DNA: TGCGCCAGCAGCTTGGATCCCGATAGTGAAAAACTGTTTTTT
CDR3 protein: CASSLDPDSEKLFF

J gene: TRBJ2-3
D gene: TRBD2
clone size: -
V gene: TRBV5-8
CDR3 DNA: TGTGCCAGCAGCTTGGTGTCTAGCGGGAGAAGGGATACGCAGTATTTT
CDR3 protein: CASSLVSSGRRDTQYF

J gene: TRBJ1-1
D gene: -
clone size: -
V gene: TRBV19
CDR3 DNA: TGTGCCAGTAGTATAGCCCCCGGTTTGGCGATTTCCGACTACGCACTGAAAGCTTTCTTT
CDR3 protein: CASSIAPGLAISDYALKAFF

J gene: TRBJ2-5
D gene: -
clone size: many
V gene: TRBV5-1
CDR3 DNA: TGCGCCAGCAGCCCGCGCTTGAGTATGACGGAGACCCAGTACTTC
CDR3 protein: CASSPRLSMTETQYF

J gene: TRBJ2-1
D gene: -
clone size: many
V gene: TRBV20-1
CDR3 DNA: TGCAGTGCTAGTCGGTCTCGTGGGGGGAGGTCCTACAATGAGCAGTTCTTC
CDR3 protein: CSASRSRGGRSYNEQFF

J gene: TRBJ2-1
D gene: -
clone size: -
V gene: TRBV5-1
CDR3 DNA: TGCGCCAGCAGCTTAGGGGGGCCCTACAATGAGCAGTTCTTC
CDR3 protein: CASSLGGPYNEQFF

J gene: TRBJ1-2
D gene: -
clone size: many
V gene: TRBV29-1
CDR3 DNA: TGCAGCGTTGACCCGGGGGCGAACGGCTACACCTTC
CDR3 protein: CSVDPGANGYTF

J gene: TRBJ1-2
D gene: TRBD1
clone size: many
V gene: TRBV7-9
CDR3 DNA: TGTGCCAGCAGCCCCGCCGGAGACAGGGGTCACACCTTC
CDR3 protein: CASSPAGDRGHTF

J gene: TRBJ1-3
D gene: -
clone size: many
V gene: TRBV6-6
CDR3 DNA: TGTGCCAGCAGTTACTTGGGAGTTGGAAACACCATATATTTT
CDR3 protein: CASSYLGVGNTIYF

J gene: TRBJ2-3
D gene: -
clone size: many
V gene: TRBV7-3
CDR3 DNA: TGTGCCAGCAGCAAGGAACCACCGGATACGCAGTATTTT
CDR3 protein: CASSKEPPDTQYF

J gene: TRBJ2-3
D gene: -
clone size: many
V gene: TRBV5-6
CDR3 DNA: TGTGCCAGCAGCTCGGACAGTTTCTTTGCAGATACGCAGTATTTT
CDR3 protein: CASSSDSFFADTQYF

J gene: TRBJ2-7
D gene: -
clone size: -
V gene: TRBV5-1
CDR3 DNA: -
CDR3 protein: CASSFYICSARDLGQGLAGEQYF

J gene: TRBJ2-1
D gene: TRBD2
clone size: many
V gene: TRBV5-1
CDR3 DNA: TGCGCCAGCAGCCGCACACTAGCGGGGGGAAACAATGAGCAGTTCTTC
CDR3 protein: CASSRTLAGGNNEQFF

J gene: TRBJ1-2
D gene: TRBD1
clone size: many
V gene: TRBV5-6
CDR3 DNA: TGTGCCAGCAGCGGACAGGGACCCTATGGCTACACCTTC
CDR3 protein: CASSGQGPYGYTF

J gene: TRBJ2-5
D gene: TRBD2
clone size: many
V gene: TRBV20-1
CDR3 DNA: TGCAGTGCTAGTCCCAGAACGGGACTAGCGGGGGGGGGGACCCAGTACTTC
CDR3 protein: CSASPRTGLAGGGTQYF

J gene: TRBJ2-7
D gene: -
clone size: many
V gene: TRBV5-1
CDR3 DNA: TGCGCCAGCAGCGACCTCAGTGAGCAGTACTTC
CDR3 protein: CASSDLSEQYF

J gene: TRBJ2-3
D gene: -
clone size: many
V gene: TRBV7-9
CDR3 DNA: TGTGCCAGCAGCCCGGTCGGCGTATATACGCAGTATTTT
CDR3 protein: CASSPVGVYTQYF

J gene: TRBJ2-7
D gene: -
clone size: many
V gene: TRBV7-2
CDR3 DNA: TGTGCCAGCAGCTTGTTTGGTTACGAGCAGTACTTC
CDR3 protein: CASSLFGYEQYF

J gene: TRBJ1-5
D gene: -
clone size: many
V gene: TRBV6-6
CDR3 DNA: TGTGCCAGCAGTTACATCTGGGACGGCGGAATGGCCCAGCATTTT
CDR3 protein: CASSYIWDGGMAQHF

J gene: TRBJ2-4
D gene: TRBD2
clone size: many
V gene: TRBV4-1
CDR3 DNA: TGCGCCAGCAGCCAAGAAGGACTGCGGGTAGCGGGGGGGCCCAAAAACATTCAGTACTTC
CDR3 protein: CASSQEGLRVAGGPKNIQYF

J gene: TRBJ1-2
D gene: TRBD1
clone size: many
V gene: TRBV4-1
CDR3 DNA: TGCGCCAGCAGCCGCCCCGGGACAGGGATAAGAGGCTACACCTTC
CDR3 protein: CASSRPGTGIRGYTF

J gene: TRBJ2-1
D gene: TRBD2
clone size: many
V gene: TRBV27
CDR3 DNA: TGTGCCAGCAGTGACCTTTTTAAAAGCGGGGGGGTCAATGAGCAGTTCTTC
CDR3 protein: CASSDLFKSGGVNEQFF

J gene: TRBJ2-2
D gene: TRBD1
clone size: many
V gene: TRBV6-6
CDR3 DNA: TGTGCCAGCAGTTACTCCTGGACAGGGGGCCCCGGGGAGCTGTTTTTT
CDR3 protein: CASSYSWTGGPGELFF

J gene: TRBJ1-1
D gene: -
clone size: many
V gene: TRBV6-5
CDR3 DNA: TGTGCCAGCAGCATGTGGGGTAACACTGAAGCTTTCTTT
CDR3 protein: CASSMWGNTEAFF

J gene: TRBJ2-3
D gene: TRBD2
clone size: many
V gene: TRBV10-3
CDR3 DNA: TGTGCCGCCAGGGGAGCTAGCGGGGGCACAGATACGCAGTATTTT
CDR3 protein: CAARGASGGTDTQYF